Listed below are T cell receptor beta chains from one sample, sequenced in a study of blood T cell repertoires in COVID-19. Only in-frame clones appear in the TCRdb table, and some are missing; sequencing was by immunoSEQ multiplex PCR. The sample records about 150,000 clones, roughly 72% being singletons. Sequenced sample: peripheral blood. The source of these receptors is a woman older than 75 with acute or convalescent COVID-19. The CDR3 runs from the conserved cysteine through the conserved F or W. Fields, in order: J gene, clone size, CDR3 length, V gene, D gene, CDR3 protein, CDR3 DNA. The D gene is left open where the match is weak. Where a row states a size, it is once, few, many or the class of an expanded clone; other rows omit it.

j_gene: TRBJ2-5; abundance: -; len: 15; v_gene: TRBV5-1; d_gene: -; CDR3aa: CASSLEGRTEETQYF; CDR3nt: TGCGCCAGCAGCCTAGAAGGGAGGACTGAAGAGACCCAGTACTTC
j_gene: TRBJ2-7; abundance: -; len: 15; v_gene: TRBV3-1/TRBV3-2; d_gene: TRBD1; CDR3aa: CASSPRDSGRVEQYF; CDR3nt: TGTGCCAGCAGCCCCCGGGACAGCGGTAGGGTCGAGCAGTACTTC
j_gene: TRBJ2-7; abundance: few; len: 16; v_gene: TRBV7-9; d_gene: -; CDR3aa: CASSPTPAGTTYEQYF; CDR3nt: TGTGCCAGCAGCCCTACCCCGGCGGGAACCACCTACGAGCAGTACTTC
j_gene: TRBJ2-1; abundance: once; len: 15; v_gene: TRBV27; d_gene: -; CDR3aa: CASQYLGLGNNEQFF; CDR3nt: TGTGCCAGCCAATACCTAGGGCTCGGGAACAATGAGCAGTTCTTC
j_gene: TRBJ1-5; abundance: few; len: 15; v_gene: TRBV19; d_gene: -; CDR3aa: CASSTKGQGGQPQHF; CDR3nt: TGTGCCAGTAGTACCAAAGGGCAGGGTGGGCAGCCCCAGCATTTT
j_gene: TRBJ1-5; abundance: -; len: 14; v_gene: TRBV27; d_gene: -; CDR3aa: CASSWGGPYQPQHF; CDR3nt: TGTGCCAGCAGTTGGGGGGGGCCGTATCAGCCCCAGCATTTT
j_gene: TRBJ2-2; abundance: -; len: 18; v_gene: TRBV7-6; d_gene: TRBD2; CDR3aa: CASSPAGSGRGNTGELFF; CDR3nt: TGTGCCAGCAGCCCCGCGGGTAGCGGGAGGGGAAACACCGGGGAGCTGTTTTTT
j_gene: TRBJ2-3; abundance: -; len: 16; v_gene: TRBV6-5; d_gene: -; CDR3aa: CASSYLSGALADTQYF; CDR3nt: TGTGCCAGCAGTTACCTTAGCGGAGCCCTCGCAGATACGCAGTATTTT
j_gene: TRBJ2-2; abundance: -; len: 14; v_gene: TRBV5-1; d_gene: -; CDR3aa: CASTIGGDTGELFF; CDR3nt: TGCGCCAGCACTATAGGGGGGGACACCGGGGAGCTGTTTTTT
j_gene: TRBJ2-3; abundance: -; len: 15; v_gene: TRBV9; d_gene: TRBD1; CDR3aa: CASSVGQGRPDTQYF; CDR3nt: TGTGCCAGCAGCGTTGGACAGGGGCGCCCAGATACGCAGTATTTT
j_gene: TRBJ1-4; abundance: -; len: 17; v_gene: TRBV29-1; d_gene: -; CDR3aa: CSVIYGQPLSTNEKLFF; CDR3nt: TGCAGCGTTATCTATGGACAGCCTTTATCGACTAATGAAAAACTGTTTTTT
j_gene: TRBJ2-5; abundance: -; len: 13; v_gene: TRBV11-2; d_gene: -; CDR3aa: CASSPGKRETQYF; CDR3nt: TGTGCCAGCAGCCCGGGAAAGAGAGAGACCCAGTACTTC
j_gene: TRBJ2-1; abundance: -; len: 15; v_gene: TRBV9; d_gene: TRBD2; CDR3aa: CASSVLAGPYNEQFF; CDR3nt: TGTGCCAGCAGCGTGTTAGCGGGCCCCTACAATGAGCAGTTCTTC
j_gene: TRBJ1-1; abundance: -; len: 15; v_gene: TRBV13; d_gene: -; CDR3aa: CASSPNGGQNTEAFF; CDR3nt: TGTGCCAGCAGCCCGAACGGGGGTCAGAACACTGAAGCTTTCTTT
j_gene: TRBJ2-3; abundance: -; len: 15; v_gene: TRBV7-9; d_gene: -; CDR3aa: CASTNSGGSTDTQYF; CDR3nt: TGTGCCAGCACCAATAGCGGAGGGAGCACAGATACGCAGTATTTT
j_gene: TRBJ1-3; abundance: -; len: 16; v_gene: TRBV4-3; d_gene: TRBD1; CDR3aa: CASSQVATGSGNTIYF; CDR3nt: TGCGCCAGCAGCCAAGTTGCGACAGGGTCAGGAAACACCATATATTTT
j_gene: TRBJ1-3; abundance: -; len: 14; v_gene: TRBV19; d_gene: -; CDR3aa: CASSSSSGGSTIYF; CDR3nt: TGTGCCAGTAGCTCCTCATCGGGAGGTAGCACCATATATTTT
j_gene: TRBJ1-5; abundance: once; len: 15; v_gene: TRBV19; d_gene: -; CDR3aa: CASSIEPRSNQPQHF; CDR3nt: TGTGCCAGTAGTATAGAGCCCCGGAGCAATCAGCCCCAGCATTTT
j_gene: TRBJ1-6; abundance: -; len: 15; v_gene: TRBV5-1; d_gene: TRBD1; CDR3aa: CASSSRQGLNSPLHF; CDR3nt: TGCGCCAGCAGCTCCCGACAGGGCCTTAATTCACCCCTCCACTTT
j_gene: TRBJ1-1; abundance: -; len: 18; v_gene: TRBV24-1; d_gene: -; CDR3aa: CATSDLSLGVRGNTEAFF; CDR3nt: TGTGCCACCAGTGATTTGAGCCTCGGGGTTCGGGGGAACACTGAAGCTTTCTTT
j_gene: TRBJ2-7; abundance: -; len: 13; v_gene: TRBV7-6; d_gene: TRBD2; CDR3aa: CASTSGGSYEQYF; CDR3nt: TGTGCCAGCACCTCGGGAGGGTCCTACGAGCAGTACTTC
j_gene: TRBJ2-2; abundance: -; len: 16; v_gene: TRBV7-2; d_gene: TRBD1; CDR3aa: CASSSSGTGDTGELFF; CDR3nt: TGTGCCAGCAGCTCCTCCGGGACAGGAGACACCGGGGAGCTGTTTTTT
j_gene: TRBJ2-7; abundance: -; len: 14; v_gene: TRBV5-1; d_gene: -; CDR3aa: CASSLDARSYEQYF; CDR3nt: TGCGCCAGCAGCTTGGACGCCAGATCCTACGAGCAGTACTTC
j_gene: TRBJ2-2; abundance: -; len: 15; v_gene: TRBV11-2; d_gene: -; CDR3aa: CASSLGFRGTGELFF; CDR3nt: TGTGCCAGCAGCTTAGGTTTTCGGGGCACCGGGGAGCTGTTTTTT